A single sample is the source of the 4 T cell receptor beta chains below, sequenced in a study of blood T cell repertoires in COVID-19. The protocol was immunoSEQ multiplex PCR, while the TCRdb copy is restricted to in-frame clones and leaves out a portion. The repertoire has over 150,000 clones, roughly nine tenths of them found once; the top ten carry about a fifth. The sequenced sample consisted of peripheral blood. The receptors originated from a man aged 70 or older with active or convalescent COVID-19.

The CDR3 region has the DNA TGCGCCAGCAGCCAGGCAGGGGGACTAGAGGCCTATAGATCCTTGAACACTGAAGCTTTCTTT. This codes for CASSQAGGLEAYRSLNTEAFF. V usage is TRBV4-1 and J usage is TRBJ1-1; 7 bases align to TRBD1. CDR3 length equals 21 residues. Per the germline V gene, CDR1 is MGHRA and CDR2 is YSYEKL. V trimming: 3 bases; J trimming: 0 bases; junction bases outside the gene matches: 22.

The genes are TRBV27 and TRBJ1-6; 9 bases agree with TRBD1. Germline values: CDR1 MNHEY, CDR2 SMNVEV (reference sequence). This CDR3 is 19 amino acids long. J gave up 0 bases and V 4 bases, and 10 bases lay outside the gene matches. DNA of the CDR3: TGTGCCAGCAGTTCGACAGGGGGTTTACTAAGCTCCTATAATTCACCCCTCCACTTT. Encoded protein: CASSSTGGLLSSYNSPLHF.

The chain is built from TRBV14 and TRBJ1-1, with no clear D. Trimming stripped 4 bases from V and 4 bases from J, with 13 bases between. Germline CDR1 and CDR2: SGHDN and FVKESK. This CDR3 has 14 amino acids. DNA of the CDR3: TGTGCCAGCAGCCGCCAAGGGAGAGTCACTGAAGCTTTCTTT. Translated, it gives CASSRQGRVTEAFF.

The chain is built from TRBV5-4 and TRBJ1-2, with 12 positions matching TRBD1. With 4 bases clipped from V and 3 bases from J, the junction kept 7 bases outside the gene matches. This CDR3 contains 16 residues. Germline-derived CDR1 and CDR2 are SGHNT and YYREEE (reference sequence). The CDR3 DNA sequence: TGTGCCAGCAGCCCATCCGGGACAGGGGGCTACTATGGCTACACCTTC. It encodes CASSPSGTGGYYGYTF.